This TCR beta chain stems from a study of early T cells in non-severe SARS-CoV-2 infection. Study context: Sequenced bulk RNA came from whole blood that was unsorted, and chains were unpaired. Study-wide results and limits: CD4 and private specificities were missed by VDJdb matching, which favored anti-spike CD8 responses.

Unique molecular identifiers (one per individual cDNA molecule) were attached. From the 5' RACE reads, TCRdb called clonotypes with MiXCR, one entry per CDR3 protein. The top ten clones hold 4% to 5% of a sample with tens of thousands of distinct CDR3 sequences, 12% of them seen once. Turning to this clonotype: Its antigen is undetermined.

The CDR3 length is 15 residues. Trimming pared 1 base from V and 6 bases from J, leaving 14 bases between. Looked up from germline, CDR1 is KGHDR and CDR2 is SFDVKD. V and J are TRBV24-1 and TRBJ1-2; D perhaps matches TRBD1 (6 bases). The origin of this receptor is an adult who was a healthcare worker with PCR-confirmed SARS-CoV-2 infection or an uninfected control (not recorded which). The material sequenced was whole blood. This chain's CDR3 is CATSDFAGGPNGYTF. The CDR3 DNA reads as TGTGCCACCAGTGATTTCGCTGGGGGCCCTAATGGCTACACCTTC.